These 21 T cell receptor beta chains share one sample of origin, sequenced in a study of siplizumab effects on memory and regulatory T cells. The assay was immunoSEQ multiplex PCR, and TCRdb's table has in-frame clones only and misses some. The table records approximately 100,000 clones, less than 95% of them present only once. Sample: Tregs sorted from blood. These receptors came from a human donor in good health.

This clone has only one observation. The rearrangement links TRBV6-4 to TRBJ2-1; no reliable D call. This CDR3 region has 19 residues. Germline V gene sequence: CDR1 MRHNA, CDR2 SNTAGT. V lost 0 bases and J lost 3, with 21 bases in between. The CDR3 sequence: CASSDSMGFGLGIYNEQFF. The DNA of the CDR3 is TGTGCCAGCAGTGACTCAATGGGTTTCGGTCTTGGAATCTACAATGAGCAGTTCTTC.

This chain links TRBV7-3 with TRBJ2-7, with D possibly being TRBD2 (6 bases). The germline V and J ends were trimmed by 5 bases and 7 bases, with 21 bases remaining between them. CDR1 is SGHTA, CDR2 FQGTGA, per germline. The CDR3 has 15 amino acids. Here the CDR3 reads CASSLLAGASVEQYF. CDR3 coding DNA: TGTGCCAGCAGCCTACTAGCCGGAGCGTCAGTGGAGCAGTACTTC.

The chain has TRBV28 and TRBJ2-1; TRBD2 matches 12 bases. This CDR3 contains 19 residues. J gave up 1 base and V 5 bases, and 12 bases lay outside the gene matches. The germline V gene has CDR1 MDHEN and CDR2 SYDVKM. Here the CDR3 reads CASSQTSGRFQVSYNEQFF. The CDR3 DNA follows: TGTGCCAGCAGTCAAACTAGCGGGAGGTTCCAAGTTTCCTACAATGAGCAGTTCTTC.

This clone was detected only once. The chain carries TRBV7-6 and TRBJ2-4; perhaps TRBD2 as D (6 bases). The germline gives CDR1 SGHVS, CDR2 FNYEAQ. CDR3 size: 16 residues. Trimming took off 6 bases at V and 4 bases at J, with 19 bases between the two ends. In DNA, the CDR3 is TGTGCCAGCAGGAACGTCACCCGGGACTCGAAAAACATTCAGTACTTC. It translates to CASRNVTRDSKNIQYF.

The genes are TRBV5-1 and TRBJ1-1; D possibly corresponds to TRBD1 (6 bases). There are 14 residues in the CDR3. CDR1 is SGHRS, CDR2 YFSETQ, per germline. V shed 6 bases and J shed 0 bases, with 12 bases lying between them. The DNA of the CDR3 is TGCGCCAGCAAGACAGGATTCATGAACACTGAAGCTTTCTTT. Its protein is CASKTGFMNTEAFF.

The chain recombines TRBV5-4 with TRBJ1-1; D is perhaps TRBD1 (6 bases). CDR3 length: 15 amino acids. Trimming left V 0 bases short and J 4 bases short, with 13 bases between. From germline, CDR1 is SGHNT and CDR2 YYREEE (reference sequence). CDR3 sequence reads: CASSLDQGGGTEAFF. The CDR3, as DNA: TGTGCCAGCAGCTTGGATCAAGGGGGAGGCACTGAAGCTTTCTTT.

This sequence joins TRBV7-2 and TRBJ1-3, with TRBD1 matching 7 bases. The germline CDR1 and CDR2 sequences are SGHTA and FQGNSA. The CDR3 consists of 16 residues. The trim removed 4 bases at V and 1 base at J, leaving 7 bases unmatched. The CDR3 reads CASSSDRALSGNTIYF. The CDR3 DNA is TGTGCCAGCAGCTCCGACAGGGCTCTTTCTGGAAACACCATATATTTT.

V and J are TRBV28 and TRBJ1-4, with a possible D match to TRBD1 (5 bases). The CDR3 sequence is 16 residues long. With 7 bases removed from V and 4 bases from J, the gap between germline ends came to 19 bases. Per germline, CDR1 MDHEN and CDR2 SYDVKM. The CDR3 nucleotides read TGTGCCAGCACCAATAGCTGGGGACTGAATAATGAAAAACTGTTTTTT. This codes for CASTNSWGLNNEKLFF.

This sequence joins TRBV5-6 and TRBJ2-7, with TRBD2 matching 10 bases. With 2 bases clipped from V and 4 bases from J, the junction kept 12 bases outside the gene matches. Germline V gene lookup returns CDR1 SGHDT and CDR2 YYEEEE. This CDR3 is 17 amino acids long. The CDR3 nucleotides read TGTGCCAGCAGCTTAAGCCTACCTAGCGGGGGACGGTACGAGCAGTACTTC. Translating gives CASSLSLPSGGRYEQYF.

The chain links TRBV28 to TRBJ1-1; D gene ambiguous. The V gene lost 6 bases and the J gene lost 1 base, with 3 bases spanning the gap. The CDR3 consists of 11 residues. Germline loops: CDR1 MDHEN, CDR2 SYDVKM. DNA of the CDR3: TGTGCCAGCAGAAAGAACACTGAAGCTTTCTTT. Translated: CASRKNTEAFF.

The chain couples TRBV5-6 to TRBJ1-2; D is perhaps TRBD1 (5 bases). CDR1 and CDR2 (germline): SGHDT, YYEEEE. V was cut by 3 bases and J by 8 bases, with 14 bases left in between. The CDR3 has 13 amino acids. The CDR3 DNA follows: TGTGCCAGCAGCTGGGGGGGAGGACTCGGCTACACCTTC. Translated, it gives CASSWGGGLGYTF. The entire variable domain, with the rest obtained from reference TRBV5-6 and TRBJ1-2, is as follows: DAGVTQSPTHLIKTRGQQVTLRCSPKSGHDTVSWYQQALGQGPQFIFQYYEEEERQRGNFPDRFSGHQFPNYSSELNVNALLLGDSALYLCASSWGGGLGYTFGSGTRLTVV.

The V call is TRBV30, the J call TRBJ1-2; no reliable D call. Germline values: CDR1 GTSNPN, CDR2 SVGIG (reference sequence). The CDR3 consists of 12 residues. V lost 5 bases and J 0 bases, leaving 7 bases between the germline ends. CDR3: CAWVLANYGYTF. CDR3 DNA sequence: TGTGCCTGGGTTTTGGCTAACTATGGCTACACCTTC.

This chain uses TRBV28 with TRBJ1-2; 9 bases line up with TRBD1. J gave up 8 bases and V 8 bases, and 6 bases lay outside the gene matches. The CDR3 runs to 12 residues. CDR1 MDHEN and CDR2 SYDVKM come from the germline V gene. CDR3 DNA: TGTGCCAGCGGGGACAGGGTGAAGGGCTACACCTTC. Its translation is CASGDRVKGYTF.

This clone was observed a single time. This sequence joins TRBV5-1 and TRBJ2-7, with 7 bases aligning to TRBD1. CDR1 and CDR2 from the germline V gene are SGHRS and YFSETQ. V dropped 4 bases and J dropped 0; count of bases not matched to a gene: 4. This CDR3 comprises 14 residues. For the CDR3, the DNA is TGCGCCAGCAGCACCAGGGACAGCTCCTACGAGCAGTACTTC. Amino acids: CASSTRDSSYEQYF. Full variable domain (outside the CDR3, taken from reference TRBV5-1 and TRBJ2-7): KAGVTQTPRYLIKTRGQQVTLSCSPISGHRSVSWYQQTPGQGLQFLFEYFSETQRNKGNFPGRFSGRQFSNSRSEMNVSTLELGDSALYLCASSTRDSSYEQYFGPGTRLTVT.

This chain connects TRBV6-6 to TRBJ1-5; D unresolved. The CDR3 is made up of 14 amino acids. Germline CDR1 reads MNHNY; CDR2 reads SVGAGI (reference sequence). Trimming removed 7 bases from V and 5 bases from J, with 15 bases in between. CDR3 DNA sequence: TGTGCCAGCACCCTAACGGGAAGGGATCAGCCCCAGCATTTT. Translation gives CASTLTGRDQPQHF.

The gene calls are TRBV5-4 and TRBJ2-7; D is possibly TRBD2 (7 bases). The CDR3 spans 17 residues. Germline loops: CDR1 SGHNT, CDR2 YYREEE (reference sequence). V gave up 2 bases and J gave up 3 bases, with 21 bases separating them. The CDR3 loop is CASSLNFRGDYYYEQYF. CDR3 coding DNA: TGTGCCAGCAGCTTAAATTTTAGGGGGGACTACTACTACGAGCAGTACTTC.

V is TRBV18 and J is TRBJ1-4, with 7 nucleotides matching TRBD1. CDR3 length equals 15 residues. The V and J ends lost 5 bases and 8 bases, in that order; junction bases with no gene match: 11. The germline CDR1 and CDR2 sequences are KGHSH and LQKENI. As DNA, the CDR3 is TGTGCCAGCTCAAAGTTACAGGGGTCGAGCGAAAAACTGTTTTTT. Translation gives CASSKLQGSSEKLFF.

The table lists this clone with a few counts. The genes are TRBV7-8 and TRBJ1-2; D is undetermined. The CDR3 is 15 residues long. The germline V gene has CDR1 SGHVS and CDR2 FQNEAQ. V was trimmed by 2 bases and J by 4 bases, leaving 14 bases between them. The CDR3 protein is CASSLTPRTGYGYTF. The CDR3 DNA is TGTGCCAGCAGCTTAACACCCCGGACTGGCTATGGCTACACCTTC.

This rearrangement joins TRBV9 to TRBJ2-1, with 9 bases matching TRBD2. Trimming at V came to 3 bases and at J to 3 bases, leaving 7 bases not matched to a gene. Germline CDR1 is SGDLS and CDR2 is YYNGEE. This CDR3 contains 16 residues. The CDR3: CASSGGAGGFYNEQFF. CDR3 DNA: TGTGCCAGCAGCGGGGGAGCGGGAGGCTTCTACAATGAGCAGTTCTTC.

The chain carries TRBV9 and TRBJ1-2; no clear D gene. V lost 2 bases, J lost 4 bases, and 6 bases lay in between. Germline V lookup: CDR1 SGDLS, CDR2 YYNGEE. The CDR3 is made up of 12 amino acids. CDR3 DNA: TGTGCCAGCAGCGTTGGTCTCTATGGCTACACCTTC. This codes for CASSVGLYGYTF.

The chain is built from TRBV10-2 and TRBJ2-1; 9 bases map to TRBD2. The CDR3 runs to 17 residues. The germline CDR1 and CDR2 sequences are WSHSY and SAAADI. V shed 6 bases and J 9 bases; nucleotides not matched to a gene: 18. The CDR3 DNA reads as TGCGCCAGCAGCGGTTCCATAAGCGGGAGGAGGAAGGGTGAGCAGTTCTTC. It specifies CASSGSISGRRKGEQFF.